The clone carrying this T cell receptor beta chain has only one observation. These data are taken from a study of cytomegalovirus exposure and HLA in healthy donors. Study information: A later analysis reported the same platform for the 95 to 150 validation repertoires and the 666 first-cohort repertoires.

Profiled with immunoSEQ multiplex PCR; TCRdb holds only in-frame clones, not every one. The sample includes hundreds of thousands of clones, approximately 86% of them seen just once. Unmatched junction bases numbered 12, after V lost 6 bases and J lost 4 bases. The V gene's germline CDR1 is GTSNPN and CDR2 SVGIG (reference sequence). The CDR3 sequence is 14 residues long. The specimen was PBMCs. This chain connects TRBV30 to TRBJ2-7, with 7 nucleotides matching TRBD1. This TCR was recovered from a woman under 40 in good health and CMV-seropositive. DNA for the CDR3: TGTGCCTGCGGTTATACAGGGGTAGGGTACGAGCAGTACTTC. Its protein is CACGYTGVGYEQYF.